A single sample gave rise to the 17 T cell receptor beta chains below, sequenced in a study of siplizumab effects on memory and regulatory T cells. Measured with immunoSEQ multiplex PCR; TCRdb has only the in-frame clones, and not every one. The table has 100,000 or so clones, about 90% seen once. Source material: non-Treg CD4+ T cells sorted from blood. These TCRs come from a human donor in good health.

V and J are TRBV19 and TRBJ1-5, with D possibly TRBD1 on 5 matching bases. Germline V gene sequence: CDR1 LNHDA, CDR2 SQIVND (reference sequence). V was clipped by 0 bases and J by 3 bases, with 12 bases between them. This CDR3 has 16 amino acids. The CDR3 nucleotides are TGTGCCAGTAGTATAGATTGGGGCAGAGTCAATCAGCCCCAGCATTTT. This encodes CASSIDWGRVNQPQHF.

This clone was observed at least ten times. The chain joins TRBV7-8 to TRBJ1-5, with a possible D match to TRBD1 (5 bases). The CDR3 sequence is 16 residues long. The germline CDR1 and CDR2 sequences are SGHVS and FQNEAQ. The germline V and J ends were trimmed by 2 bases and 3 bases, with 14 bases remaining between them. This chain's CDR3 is CASSLRDSGVNQPQHF. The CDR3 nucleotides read TGTGCCAGCAGCTTACGCGACAGCGGGGTCAATCAGCCCCAGCATTTT.

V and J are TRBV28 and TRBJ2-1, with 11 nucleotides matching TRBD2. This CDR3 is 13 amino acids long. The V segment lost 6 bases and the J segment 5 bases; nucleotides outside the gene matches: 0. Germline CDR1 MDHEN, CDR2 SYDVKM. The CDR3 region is CASRLAGDNEQFF. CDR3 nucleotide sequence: TGTGCCAGCAGACTAGCGGGAGACAATGAGCAGTTCTTC.

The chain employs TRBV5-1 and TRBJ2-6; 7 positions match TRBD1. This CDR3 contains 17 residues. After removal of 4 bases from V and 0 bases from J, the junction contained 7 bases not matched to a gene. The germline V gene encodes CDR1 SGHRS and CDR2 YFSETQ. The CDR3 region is CASSRDRVGSGANVLTF. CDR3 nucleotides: TGCGCCAGCAGCCGAGACAGGGTGGGCTCTGGGGCCAACGTCCTGACTTTC.

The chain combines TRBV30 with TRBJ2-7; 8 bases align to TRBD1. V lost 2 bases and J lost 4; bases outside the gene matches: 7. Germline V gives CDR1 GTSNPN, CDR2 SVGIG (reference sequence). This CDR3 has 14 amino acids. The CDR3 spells CAWSSGGGIYEQYF. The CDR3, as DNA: TGTGCCTGGAGTTCAGGGGGCGGTATTTACGAGCAGTACTTC.

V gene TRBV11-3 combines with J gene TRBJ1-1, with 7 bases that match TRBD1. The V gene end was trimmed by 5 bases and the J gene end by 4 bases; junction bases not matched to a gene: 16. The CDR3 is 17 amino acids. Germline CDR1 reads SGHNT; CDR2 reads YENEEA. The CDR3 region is CASSLPMGRGRATEAFF. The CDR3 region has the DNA TGTGCCAGCAGCCTGCCCATGGGTAGGGGGCGGGCCACTGAAGCTTTCTTT. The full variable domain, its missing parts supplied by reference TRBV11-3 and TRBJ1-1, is EAGVVQSPRYKIIEKKQPVAFWCNPISGHNTLYWYLQNLGQGPELLIRYENEEAVDDSQLPKDRFSAERLKGVDSTLKIQPAELGDSAVYLCASSLPMGRGRATEAFFGQGTRLTVV.

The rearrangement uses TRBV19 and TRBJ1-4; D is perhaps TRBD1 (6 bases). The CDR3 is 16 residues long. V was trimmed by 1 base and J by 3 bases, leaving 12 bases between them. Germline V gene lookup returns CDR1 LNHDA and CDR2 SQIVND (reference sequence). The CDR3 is CASSIGGAPSNEKLFF. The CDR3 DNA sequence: TGTGCCAGTAGTATAGGGGGGGCGCCGTCTAATGAAAAACTGTTTTTT. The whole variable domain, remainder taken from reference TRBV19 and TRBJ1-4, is DGGITQSPKYLFRKEGQNVTLSCEQNLNHDAMYWYRQDPGQGLRLIYYSQIVNDFQKGDIAEGYSVSREKKESFPLTVTSAQKNPTAFYLCASSIGGAPSNEKLFFGSGTQLSVL.

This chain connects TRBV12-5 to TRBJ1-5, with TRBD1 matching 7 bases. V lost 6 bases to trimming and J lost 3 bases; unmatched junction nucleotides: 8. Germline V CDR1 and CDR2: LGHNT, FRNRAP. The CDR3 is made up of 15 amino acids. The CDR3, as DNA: TGTGCTAGTGGGAAAGACAGGGCCGTCAATCAGCCCCAGCATTTT. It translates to CASGKDRAVNQPQHF.

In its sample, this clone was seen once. CDR3: CASRRGTASGNTIYF. CDR3 in DNA: TGTGCCAGCAGGCGAGGGACAGCCTCTGGAAACACCATATATTTT. The gene calls are TRBV6-5 and TRBJ1-3; 7 nucleotides line up with TRBD1. The J segment lost 0 bases and the V segment lost 6 bases, leaving 5 bases of the junction unmatched. The germline V gene encodes CDR1 MNHEY and CDR2 SVGAGI. CDR3 length: 15 amino acids.

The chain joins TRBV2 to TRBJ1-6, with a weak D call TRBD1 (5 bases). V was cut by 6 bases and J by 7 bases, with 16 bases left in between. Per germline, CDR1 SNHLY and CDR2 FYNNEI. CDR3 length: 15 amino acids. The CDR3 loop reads CASRERDVQNSPLHF. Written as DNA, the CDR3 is TGTGCCAGCAGAGAAAGGGACGTCCAGAATTCACCCCTCCACTTT.

The chain's CDR3 is CASSPDRGRVNEKLFF. In nucleotides, the CDR3 is TGTGCCAGCAGCCCCGACAGGGGGCGCGTTAATGAAAAACTGTTTTTT. The chain employs TRBV7-9 and TRBJ1-4; 10 positions agree with TRBD1. Germline-derived CDR1 and CDR2 are SEHNR and FQNEAQ (reference sequence). J was trimmed by 4 bases and V by 5 bases; bases with no gene match: 7. The CDR3 runs to 16 residues.

In DNA form, the CDR3 reads TGTGCCAGCAGCTTTTGGACTAGCGGGAGGTATGAGACCCAGTACTTC. It translates to CASSFWTSGRYETQYF. This chain connects TRBV5-4 to TRBJ2-5, with TRBD2 matching 14 bases. This CDR3 has 16 amino acids. Germline V gene sequence: CDR1 SGHNT, CDR2 YYREEE (reference sequence). V was pared by 2 bases and J by 5 bases, with 5 bases of the junction left unmatched. The complete variable domain, with remaining parts taken from reference TRBV5-4 and TRBJ2-5, reads ETGVTQSPTHLIKTRGQQVTLRCSSQSGHNTVSWYQQALGQGPQFIFQYYREEENGRGNFPPRFSGLQFPNYSSELNVNALELDDSALYLCASSFWTSGRYETQYFGPGTRLLVL.

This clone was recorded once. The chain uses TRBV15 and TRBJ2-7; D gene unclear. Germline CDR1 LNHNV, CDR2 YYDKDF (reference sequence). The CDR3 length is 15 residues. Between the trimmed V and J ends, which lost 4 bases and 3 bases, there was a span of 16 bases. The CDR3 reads CATSTVPSERYEQYF. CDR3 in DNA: TGTGCCACCAGCACCGTTCCCTCGGAACGCTACGAGCAGTACTTC.

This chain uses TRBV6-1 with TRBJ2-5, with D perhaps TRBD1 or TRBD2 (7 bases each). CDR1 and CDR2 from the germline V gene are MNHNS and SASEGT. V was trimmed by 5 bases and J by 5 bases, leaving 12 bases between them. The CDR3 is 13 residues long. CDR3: CASSHQGGETQYF. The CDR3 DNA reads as TGTGCCAGCAGTCATCAGGGGGGGGAGACCCAGTACTTC.

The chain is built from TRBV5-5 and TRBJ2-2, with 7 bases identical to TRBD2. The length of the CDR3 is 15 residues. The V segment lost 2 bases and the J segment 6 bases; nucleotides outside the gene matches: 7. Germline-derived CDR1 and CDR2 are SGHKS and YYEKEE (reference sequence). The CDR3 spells CASSFMAGESGELFF. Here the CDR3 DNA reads TGTGCCAGCAGCTTCATGGCGGGAGAGTCCGGGGAGCTGTTTTTT.

The CDR3 loop is CASSLQAGVTDTQYF. CDR3 nucleotide sequence: TGTGCCAGCAGCTTACAAGCGGGAGTTACAGATACGCAGTATTTT. The V and J genes are TRBV7-3 and TRBJ2-3; 8 bases match TRBD2. Germline V lookup: CDR1 SGHTA, CDR2 FQGTGA. V was pared by 2 bases and J by 3 bases, with 4 bases of the junction left unmatched. The CDR3 totals 15 residues.

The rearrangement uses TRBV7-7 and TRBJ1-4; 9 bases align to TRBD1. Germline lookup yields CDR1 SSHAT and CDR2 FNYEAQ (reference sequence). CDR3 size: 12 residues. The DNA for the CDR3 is TGTGCTAGCGGCGGGACAGGGGAAAAACTGTTTTTT. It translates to CASGGTGEKLFF.